The rows below give T cell receptor beta chains drawn from one sample of a study of blood T cell repertoires in COVID-19. Clones were read by immunoSEQ multiplex PCR, and TCRdb kept only the in-frame ones, dropping some. The sample shows around 280,000 clones, 90% of them seen only once. The sample was PBMCs or T cells enriched from blood (not recorded which). These receptors were taken from a woman aged 18-30 years with acute COVID-19. Both conserved end residues are part of each CDR3. A D gene is named only where the DNA matches it firmly. Size values are once, few and many counts, or a class for expanded clones, and some rows have none.

>TRBV27|TRBJ1-5|few|.
TGTGCCAGCAGTTTTGGCGGGGGCTTCAATCAGCCCCAGCATTTT
CASSFGGGFNQPQHF
>TRBV15|TRBJ1-2|.|TRBD1
TGTGCCACCAGCAAGGCCGGGACAGGGTCTCCCGCCGTTGTCGGCTACACCTTC
CATSKAGTGSPAVVGYTF
>TRBV3-1/TRBV3-2|TRBJ2-1|.|.
TGTGCCAGCAGCCAAGCGGGACTTACTTACAATGAGCAGTTCTTC
CASSQAGLTYNEQFF
>TRBV6-2/TRBV6-3|TRBJ1-5|.|.
TGTGCCAGCAGTTCTCAGGGCTATAGCAATCAGCCCCAGCATTTT
CASSSQGYSNQPQHF
>TRBV7-8|TRBJ2-6|.|.
TGTGCCAGCAGCCCCCCCGCCTTCGGTGGGGCCAACGTCCTGACTTTC
CASSPPAFGGANVLTF
>TRBV27|TRBJ1-1|.|TRBD1
TGTGCCAGCATTTTCAGGGGGGCGGCAGGCACTGAAGCTTTCTTT
CASIFRGAAGTEAFF
>TRBV2|TRBJ2-7|.|TRBD1
TGTGCCAGCAACATCGACAGGGCGAGCTCCTACGAGCAGTACTTC
CASNIDRASSYEQYF
>TRBV4-1|TRBJ2-1|once|TRBD2
TGCGCCAGCAGCCAAGTGATCTCGGGAGGGTCAATTGGGGATGAGCAGTTCTTC
CASSQVISGGSIGDEQFF
>TRBV14|TRBJ1-1|.|.
TGTGCCAGCAGAGATGGCCTGAACACTGAAGCTTTCTTT
CASRDGLNTEAFF
>TRBV25-1|TRBJ1-2|once|.
TGTGCCAGCAGTGAACTAGTAGGTGGCTACACCTTC
CASSELVGGYTF
>TRBV15|TRBJ2-1|.|TRBD2
TGTGCCACCAGCAGAGAGGGACTAGCGGCTAATGAGCAGTTCTTC
CATSREGLAANEQFF
>TRBV5-4|TRBJ1-6|.|TRBD1
TGTGCCAGCACTCGACAGGGTATCGAGTCACCCCTCCACTTT
CASTRQGIESPLHF
>TRBV27|TRBJ2-6|.|.
TGTGCCAGCAGTTCCCAGGGCTCTGGGGCCAACGTCCTGACTTTC
CASSSQGSGANVLTF
>TRBV7-9|TRBJ2-2|few|TRBD1
TGTGCCACCTGGGACAGGGGGCGGACCGGGGAGCTGTTTTTT
CATWDRGRTGELFF
>TRBV6-6|TRBJ2-4|.|.
TGTGCCAGCAGTTACGACCGGGACATCACTGTAAACATTCAGTACTTC
CASSYDRDITVNIQYF
>TRBV4-1|TRBJ2-3|.|TRBD2
TGCGCCAGCAGCCAAGAAGGTGGACTAGCGGGAGATACGCAGTATTTT
CASSQEGGLAGDTQYF
>TRBV6-5|TRBJ1-6|.|.
TGTGCCAGCAGTTACGGTAGGGGGGGATATAATTCACCCCTCCACTTT
CASSYGRGGYNSPLHF
>TRBV27|TRBJ2-7|.|TRBD1
TGTGCCAGCAACTCAAAGCTGCCGGGACAGGGCTCCTACGAGCAGTACTTC
CASNSKLPGQGSYEQYF
>TRBV5-4|TRBJ2-2|once|TRBD1
TGTGCCAGCAGCCGAGACAGGGGGCATACCGGGGAGCTGTTTTTT
CASSRDRGHTGELFF
>TRBV27|TRBJ2-4|.|.
TGTGCCAGCAGTTTAGGTTCTAGGGGGGGCATTCAGTACTTC
CASSLGSRGGIQYF
>TRBV18|TRBJ1-4|.|.
TGTGCCAGCTCACCACGAATCCCGGACAGCGGTAATGAAAAACTGTTTTTT
CASSPRIPDSGNEKLFF
>TRBV25-1|TRBJ2-5|.|TRBD1
TGTGCCAGCGCCCGACAGGGGGGTTACCAAGAGACCCAGTACTTC
CASARQGGYQETQYF
>TRBV29-1|TRBJ1-3|.|TRBD1
TGCAGCGTTGGGGACAGGTCAAGCTCTGGAAACACCATATATTTT
CSVGDRSSSGNTIYF
>TRBV5-1|TRBJ2-5|once|TRBD2
TGCGCCAGCAGCTTGGTGGCGGGAGAAGAGACCCAGTACTTC
CASSLVAGEETQYF
>TRBV14|TRBJ1-1|.|.
TGTGCCAGCAGCCGAGTCGGGGGGAGGGAAGCTTTCTTT
CASSRVGGREAFF
>TRBV19|TRBJ1-1|.|.
TGTGCCACCCTGGACCTCGGGGGATACACTGAAGCTTTCTTT
CATLDLGGYTEAFF
>TRBV24-1|TRBJ2-1|once|.
TGTGCCACCAGTGATTTGGAGGGGGTAGGGAATGAGCAGTTCTTC
CATSDLEGVGNEQFF
>TRBV30|TRBJ2-5|.|.
TGTGCCTGGAGTCCCACTACCCAAGAGACCCAGTACTTC
CAWSPTTQETQYF
>TRBV5-4|TRBJ2-7|.|TRBD1
TGTGCCAGCAAGAGTCCGGGACAGAGCTACGAGCAGTACTTC
CASKSPGQSYEQYF
>TRBV29-1|TRBJ1-4|few|.
TGCAGCGTTGCAGGCCCCGGAGGGGAAAAACTGTTTTTT
CSVAGPGGEKLFF
>TRBV28|TRBJ1-5|.|TRBD1
TGTGCCAGCAGTTTAGACAGGGGCGGCCAGCCCCAGCATTTT
CASSLDRGGQPQHF
>TRBV30|TRBJ1-1|.|TRBD1
TGTGCCTGGAGTGTGGACAGGGTAGGATGGACTGAAGCTTTCTTT
CAWSVDRVGWTEAFF
>TRBV19|TRBJ1-5|once|TRBD1
TGTGCCAGTAGCACGGGACAGGGCCCCGGTCAGCCCCAGCATTTT
CASSTGQGPGQPQHF
>TRBV10-3|TRBJ1-3|.|.
TGTGCCATCAGTGAGTCTGGGACTCGCCCCGATGGAAACACCATATATTTT
CAISESGTRPDGNTIYF
>TRBV28|TRBJ1-3|.|TRBD1
TGTGCCAAATACCCCGGGACAGGGGGCTTAAAGTCTGGAAACACCATATATTTT
CAKYPGTGGLKSGNTIYF
>TRBV18|TRBJ2-7|.|TRBD1
TGTGCCAGCTCAAGTTCCCCAGGGGGCAGGGACGAGCAGTACTTC
CASSSSPGGRDEQYF
>TRBV14|TRBJ1-2|few|.
TGTGCCAGCAACCAGTATCTGCCCTATGGCTATGGCTACACCTTC
CASNQYLPYGYGYTF
>TRBV19|TRBJ2-7|.|TRBD2
TGTGCCAGTAGTACGGCCAGCGGGACCCCCTACGAGCAGTACTTC
CASSTASGTPYEQYF
>TRBV3-1/TRBV3-2|TRBJ2-1|.|TRBD2
TGTGCCAGCAGCCACGCGGGAGGGTGGAATGAGCAGTTCTTC
CASSHAGGWNEQFF
>TRBV4-3|TRBJ1-6|once|TRBD1
TGCGCCAGCAGCCAAGAGCCCCTTCGGACAGGGGATAATTCACCCCTCCACTTT
CASSQEPLRTGDNSPLHF
>TRBV9|TRBJ2-1|.|TRBD2
TGTGCCAGCAGCGTAGACCTTGGACTAGCGGGAGGCTATGAGCAGTTCTTC
CASSVDLGLAGGYEQFF
>TRBV5-4|TRBJ1-2|.|TRBD1
TGTGCCAGCAACAAAGACAGGGGGATGTATGGCTACACCTTC
CASNKDRGMYGYTF
>TRBV11-2|TRBJ1-1|.|.
TGTGCCAGCAGCTTAGGGGGCGACAGAGTCTGGACTGAAGCTTTCTTT
CASSLGGDRVWTEAFF
>TRBV9|TRBJ2-1|.|TRBD2
TGTGCCAGCAGCGTAGATGGGACTAGCGAGTTAGGAGCCTACAATGAGCAGTTCTTC
CASSVDGTSELGAYNEQFF
>TRBV29-1|TRBJ1-2|.|.
TGCAGCGAGCCCGGCTCTAGGGGGTCCTATGGCTACACCTTC
CSEPGSRGSYGYTF
>TRBV7-8|TRBJ1-3|.|TRBD1
TGTGCCAGCAGCTTTCGCGGGACAGGAGGTGGAAACACCATATATTTT
CASSFRGTGGGNTIYF
>TRBV5-4|TRBJ1-1|.|.
TGTGCCAGCAGGTCGACAGGGAACACTGAAGCTTTCTTT
CASRSTGNTEAFF
>TRBV28|TRBJ2-7|.|.
TGTGCCAGCAGTTTCGGGTGGGCCTACGAGCAGTACTTC
CASSFGWAYEQYF
>TRBV28|TRBJ1-4|.|TRBD1
TGTGCCAGCACCGTACAGGGGGAAGAAAAACTGTTTTTT
CASTVQGEEKLFF
>TRBV7-2|TRBJ2-7|.|.
TGTGCCAGCACCCGACAGATCCCTACCGGCGAGCAGTACTTC
CASTRQIPTGEQYF